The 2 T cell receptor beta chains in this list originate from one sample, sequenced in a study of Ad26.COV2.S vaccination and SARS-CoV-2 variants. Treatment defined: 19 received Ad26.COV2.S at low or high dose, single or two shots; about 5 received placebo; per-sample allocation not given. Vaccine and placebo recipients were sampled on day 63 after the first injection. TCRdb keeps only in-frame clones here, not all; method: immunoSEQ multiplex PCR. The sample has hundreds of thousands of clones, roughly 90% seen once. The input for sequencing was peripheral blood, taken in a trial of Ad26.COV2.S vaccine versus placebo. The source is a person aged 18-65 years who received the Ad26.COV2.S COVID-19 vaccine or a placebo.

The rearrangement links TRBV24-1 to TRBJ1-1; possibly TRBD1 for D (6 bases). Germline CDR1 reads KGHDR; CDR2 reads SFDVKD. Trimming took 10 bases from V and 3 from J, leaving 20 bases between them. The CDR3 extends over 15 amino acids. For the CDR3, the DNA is TGTGCCACAAGAGGTCGAGGGGCAGGGGACACTGAAGCTTTCTTT. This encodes CATRGRGAGDTEAFF.

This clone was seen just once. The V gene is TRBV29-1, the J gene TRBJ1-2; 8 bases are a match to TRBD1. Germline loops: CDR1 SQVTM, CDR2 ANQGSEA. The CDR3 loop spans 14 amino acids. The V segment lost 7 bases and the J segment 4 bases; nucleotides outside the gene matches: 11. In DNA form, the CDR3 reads TGCAGCGCCTCTTGGACAGGGAGCCCCTATGGCTACACCTTC. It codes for CSASWTGSPYGYTF.